This TCR beta chain comes out of a study of blood T cell repertoires in COVID-19. Study overall: The origin of the acute and convalescent COVID-19 samples was the United States, Italy and Spain. Sample material is recorded as cDNA or gDNA derived from T cells, B-cell-depleted T cells, or PBMCs.

How the authors handled the data: Reference gene primer amplification gave nucleated cell count estimates. The assay was immunoSEQ multiplex PCR, and TCRdb's table has in-frame clones only and misses some. V, J and clone size are those of that table, while D and trimming were read from the DNA. The table includes roughly 70,000 clones, 80% detected once. CDR3 length: 15 amino acids. Germline CDR1 and CDR2: LNHDA and SQIVND (reference sequence). Germline trimming cut 3 bases from V and 5 bases from J; bases unmatched to any gene: 7. This clone was counted between two and nine times. Sequenced input: peripheral blood. The clonotype originates from a man in his 70s who had recovered from COVID-19. This sequence joins TRBV19 and TRBJ1-5; TRBD1 aligns across 7 bases. This chain's CDR3 is CASSIRGGGDQPQHF. The CDR3 nucleotides read TGTGCCAGTAGTATCCGAGGGGGCGGGGATCAGCCCCAGCATTTT.